Presented here are 22 T cell receptor beta chains from one specimen sequenced in a study of response to subunit inactivated influenza vaccine. One entry per CDR3 protein, called by TCRdb with MiXCR from the RT-PCR reads. The sample yields more than 400,000 distinct CDR3 sequences, over 9.5% seen once. The sequencing used PBMCs from blood, collected more than 35 days after vaccination. These receptors were collected from a man aged 45-60 years who received an inactivated influenza vaccine.

The V call is TRBV5-1, the J call TRBJ2-5, with 7 bases identical to TRBD1. V shed 4 bases, J shed 2 bases, and the junction held 5 bases outside the gene matches. Germline CDR1 is SGHRS and CDR2 is YFSETQ. The CDR3 loop spans 14 amino acids. CDR3 sequence reads: CASSRTGQQETQYF. CDR3 nucleotides: TGCGCCAGCAGCCGAACGGGACAGCAAGAGACCCAGTACTTC.

This clonotype was seen more than once but under ten times. The chain uses TRBV15 and TRBJ2-1; no clear D gene. Trimming left V 0 bases short and J 8 bases short, with 17 bases between. CDR3 length: 16 amino acids. Looked up from germline, CDR1 is LNHNV and CDR2 is YYDKDF (reference sequence). CDR3 in amino acids: CATSRDQARLFDEQFF. For the CDR3, the DNA is TGTGCCACCAGCAGAGATCAAGCTAGGCTGTTCGATGAGCAGTTCTTC.

This chain joins TRBV4-1 and TRBJ2-1, with TRBD1 identical over 12 bases. CDR3 length equals 16 residues. Germline CDR1 and CDR2: MGHRA and YSYEKL. Germline trimming cut 5 bases from V and 8 bases from J; bases unmatched to any gene: 10. As DNA, the CDR3 is TGCGCCAGCAGCGGAAAGACCGGGACAGGGGGCCATGAGCAGTTCTTC. Translated, it gives CASSGKTGTGGHEQFF.

The rearrangement joins TRBV11-2 to TRBJ2-1, with 12 positions matching TRBD2. The junction had 12 bases not matched to a gene; V was cut back by 5 bases and J by 1 base. The CDR3 sequence is 19 residues long. Germline CDR1 is SGHAT and CDR2 is FQNNGV. The CDR3 bases are TGTGCCAGCAGCCGTCTAGCGGGAGGGCTCACAGTGTCCTACAATGAGCAGTTCTTC. Encoded protein: CASSRLAGGLTVSYNEQFF.

This clonotype was observed a handful of times. The chain combines TRBV18 with TRBJ1-6; D not resolved. The CDR3 is made up of 14 amino acids. V was shortened by 3 bases and J by 9 bases, with 12 bases between the two germline ends. CDR1 is KGHSH, CDR2 LQKENI, per germline. The CDR3 region is CASSPEAKASPLHF. CDR3 DNA: TGTGCCAGCTCACCCGAAGCGAAGGCTTCACCCCTCCACTTT. Using reference TRBV18 and TRBJ1-6 for the parts outside the CDR3, the full variable domain is NAGVMQNPRHLVRRRGQEARLRCSPMKGHSHVYWYRQLPEEGLKFMVYLQKENIIDESGMPKERFSAEFPKEGPSILRIQQVVRGDSAAYFCASSPEAKASPLHFGNGTRLTVT.

The chain is built from TRBV20-1 and TRBJ2-5, with a possible D match to TRBD2 (6 bases). The germline V and J ends were trimmed by 4 bases and 3 bases, with 18 bases remaining between them. This CDR3 region has 15 residues. Germline V gives CDR1 DFQATT, CDR2 SNEGSKA (reference sequence). The CDR3 DNA reads TGCAGTGCTATGTCAGGGCGACTAGTGAAAGAGACCCAGTACTTC. It yields the protein CSAMSGRLVKETQYF.

This clonotype was found many times. The rearrangement links TRBV7-2 to TRBJ1-5; D uncertain. The CDR3 covers 15 residues. V gave up 5 bases and J gave up 5 bases, with 16 bases separating them. Germline lookup yields CDR1 SGHTA and CDR2 FQGNSA. The CDR3 DNA is TGTGCCAGCAGCCCAGAGAAGGGAGGATATCAGCCCCAGCATTTT. This translates into CASSPEKGGYQPQHF. The entire variable domain, with the rest obtained from reference TRBV7-2 and TRBJ1-5, is as follows: GAGVSQSPSNKVTEKGKDVELRCDPISGHTALYWYRQSLGQGLEFLIYFQGNSAPDKSGLPSDRFSAERTGGSVSTLTIQRTQQEDSAVYLCASSPEKGGYQPQHFGDGTRLSIL.

The chain recombines TRBV4-3 with TRBJ2-7; D is possibly TRBD1 (5 bases). CDR3 length: 13 residues. Trimming shortened V by 2 bases and J by 4 bases, and 9 bases separated the two germline ends. In germline, CDR1 is LGHNA, CDR2 YSLEER. The CDR3 here is CASSQQQGYEQYF. The CDR3, as DNA: TGCGCCAGCAGCCAACAGCAGGGTTACGAGCAGTACTTC.

This clonotype came up a few times. The V call is TRBV29-1, the J call TRBJ1-3; possibly TRBD1 for D (5 bases). Germline V CDR1 and CDR2: SQVTM, ANQGSEA. The CDR3 covers 14 residues. The V end lost 3 bases, the J end lost 0 bases, and 9 bases lay between the germline ends. The CDR3 sequence: CSVDRGLSGNTIYF. The DNA for the CDR3 is TGCAGCGTTGATCGGGGCCTCTCTGGAAACACCATATATTTT.

This clonotype was counted only a few times. The genes are TRBV6-6 and TRBJ2-7; D is possibly TRBD1 (5 bases). Germline values: CDR1 MNHNY, CDR2 SVGAGI (reference sequence). Trimming took 2 bases from V and 3 from J, leaving 8 bases between them. The CDR3 loop spans 13 amino acids. CDR3 DNA: TGTGCCAGCAGTTACAGGGGCAGCTACGAGCAGTACTTC. Amino acids: CASSYRGSYEQYF.

This clonotype was seen ten or more times. This chain uses TRBV5-1 with TRBJ2-1, with 12 positions matching TRBD2. Germline V gene lookup returns CDR1 SGHRS and CDR2 YFSETQ. The CDR3 is 17 residues long. J gave up 2 bases and V 0 bases, and 3 bases lay outside the gene matches. The CDR3 bases are TGCGCCAGCAGCTTGGCCCGGACTAGCGGGGCCTACAATGAGCAGTTCTTC. It specifies CASSLARTSGAYNEQFF.

There are a few counts of this clonotype. The chain uses TRBV3-1 and TRBJ2-1, with a tentative D call TRBD2 (6 bases). This CDR3 spans 15 amino acids. Trimming took 3 bases from V and 3 from J, leaving 12 bases between them. CDR1 and CDR2 (germline): LGHDT, YNNKEL (reference sequence). CDR3 sequence reads: CASSHGDLHYNEQFF. The CDR3 DNA follows: TGTGCCAGCAGCCACGGGGACTTACACTACAATGAGCAGTTCTTC.

This sequence joins TRBV7-9 and TRBJ1-5; D remains unclear. V dropped 3 bases and J dropped 9 bases, with 12 bases sitting between them. This CDR3 is built from 13 residues. Germline V gene data show CDR1 as SEHNR and CDR2 as FQNEAQ (reference sequence). The CDR3, as DNA: TGTGCCAGCAGCTTGGATCGAACGCCGCCCCAGCATTTT. Translation: CASSLDRTPPQHF.

Ten or more counts support this clonotype. The chain uses TRBV15 and TRBJ2-6; D not certain. With 1 base removed from V and 4 bases from J, the gap between germline ends came to 2 bases. The CDR3 consists of 13 residues. The germline CDR1 and CDR2 sequences are LNHNV and YYDKDF (reference sequence). CDR3 in amino acids: CATSRGGANVLTF. The CDR3 DNA is TGTGCCACCAGCAGAGGCGGGGCCAACGTCCTGACTTTC.

Comments on this clonotype: At one end, the junction sequence differs from germline, possibly due to a read error. This rearrangement joins TRBV20-1 to TRBJ2-1; 14 nucleotides align to TRBD2. Germline V gene data show CDR1 as DFQATT and CDR2 as SNEGSKA (reference sequence). The CDR3 has 18 amino acids. DNA for the CDR3: TGCTGTGCTAGACGTAGACGACTAGCGGGAGGGCCGGCGGGTGAGCAGTTCTTC. This translates into CCARRRRLAGGPAGEQFF.

The chain has TRBV7-2 and TRBJ2-1, with 9 positions matching TRBD1. The length of the CDR3 is 14 residues. V lost 5 bases and J lost 7; bases outside the gene matches: 6. The V gene's germline CDR1 is SGHTA and CDR2 FQGNSA. The CDR3 protein is CASSHGTGMNEQFF. In nucleotides, the CDR3 is TGTGCCAGCAGCCACGGGACAGGGATGAATGAGCAGTTCTTC.

Only a few counts were recorded for this clonotype. The chain has TRBV4-2 and TRBJ2-7, with D maybe TRBD1 (7 bases). Germline V gene lookup returns CDR1 LGHNA and CDR2 YNFKEQ. The CDR3 length is 14 residues. The V end lost 0 bases, the J end lost 6 bases, and 12 bases lay between the germline ends. CDR3 nucleotides: TGTGCCAGCAGCCAAGACTCGCAGGGGGGCGAGCAGTACTTC. Amino acids: CASSQDSQGGEQYF.

This clonotype was seen repeatedly, ten times or more. V gene TRBV15 combines with J gene TRBJ2-1; the D gene is possibly TRBD2 (6 bases). Per germline, CDR1 LNHNV and CDR2 YYDKDF (reference sequence). Deletions cut 0 bases from V and 5 bases from J, with 17 bases between. The CDR3 consists of 17 residues. The CDR3 DNA is TGTGCCACCAGCAGAGACAGGGCCGGTGGGGGGAACAATGAGCAGTTCTTC. This gives the protein CATSRDRAGGGNNEQFF. The entire variable domain, with the rest obtained from reference TRBV15 and TRBJ2-1, is as follows: DAMVIQNPRYQVTQFGKPVTLSCSQTLNHNVMYWYQQKSSQAPKLLFHYYDKDFNNEADTPDNFQSRRPNTSFCFLDIRSPGLGDTAMYLCATSRDRAGGGNNEQFFGPGTRLTVL.

This clonotype was recorded at least ten times. Germline is not matched at one junction end, which may reflect a read error. The chain uses TRBV5-1 and TRBJ2-7; a weak D match, TRBD1 (5 bases). This CDR3 spans 15 amino acids. Germline loops: CDR1 SGHRS, CDR2 YFSETQ. The CDR3 coding sequence is TGTGCCAGCAGCTTAGAAGGTCAGGGTTCCTACGAGCAGTACTTC. It yields the protein CASSLEGQGSYEQYF.

This clonotype was recorded a few times. This chain uses TRBV5-1 with TRBJ2-5; the D gene is possibly TRBD1 (6 bases). The germline CDR1 and CDR2 sequences are SGHRS and YFSETQ. V was shortened by 4 bases and J by 2 bases, with 15 bases between the two germline ends. This CDR3 has 15 amino acids. The CDR3 coding sequence is TGCGCCAGCAGCCCTCGGACAGCCGATCAAGAGACCCAGTACTTC. This sequence encodes CASSPRTADQETQYF.

This clonotype turned up a few times. V is TRBV28 and J is TRBJ2-7; 7 bases are a match to TRBD1. The CDR3 sequence is 15 residues long. Germline values: CDR1 MDHEN, CDR2 SYDVKM. The ends lost 7 bases at V and 9 bases at J; junction bases unmatched: 18. The CDR3: CASIRTGEVREVQYF. Here the CDR3 DNA reads TGTGCCAGCATTAGGACAGGAGAGGTCCGCGAGGTGCAGTACTTC.

V and J are TRBV12-3 or TRBV12-4 and TRBJ2-1; 8 bases are shared with TRBD1. J gave up 9 bases and V 3 bases, and 10 bases lay outside the gene matches. CDR3 length: 15 amino acids. The CDR3 loop is CASSFGQGALGEQFF. The CDR3, as DNA: TGTGCCAGCAGTTTCGGCCAGGGGGCGCTGGGTGAGCAGTTCTTC.